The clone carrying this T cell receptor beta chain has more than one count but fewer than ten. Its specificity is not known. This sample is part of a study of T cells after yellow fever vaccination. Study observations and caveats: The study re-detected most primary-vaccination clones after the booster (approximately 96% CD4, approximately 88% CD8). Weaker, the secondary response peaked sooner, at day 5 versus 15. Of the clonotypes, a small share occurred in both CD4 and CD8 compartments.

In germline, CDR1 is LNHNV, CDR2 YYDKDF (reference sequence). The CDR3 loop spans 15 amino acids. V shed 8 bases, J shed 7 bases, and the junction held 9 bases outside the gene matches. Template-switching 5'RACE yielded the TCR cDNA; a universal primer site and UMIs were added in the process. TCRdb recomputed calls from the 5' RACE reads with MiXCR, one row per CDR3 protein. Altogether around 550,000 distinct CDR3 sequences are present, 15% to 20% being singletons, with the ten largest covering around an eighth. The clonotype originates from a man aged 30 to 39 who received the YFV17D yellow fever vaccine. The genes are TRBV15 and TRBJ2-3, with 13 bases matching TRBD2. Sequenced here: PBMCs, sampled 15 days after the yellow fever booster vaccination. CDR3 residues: CATGPGTSGTHTQYF. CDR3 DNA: TGTGCCACCGGGCCGGGGACTAGCGGGACACATACGCAGTATTTT.